The present T cell receptor (beta chain) was sequenced within a study of cytomegalovirus exposure and HLA in healthy donors. Primers: 60 Vbeta forward and 13 Jbeta reverse. The repertoire was sequenced with immunoSEQ multiplex PCR; TCRdb's copy has only in-frame clones and lacks some. The sample yields approximately 140,000 clones, 77% seen once. V lost 6 bases and J lost 2, with 13 bases in between. The CDR3 is 14 amino acids. Germline V lookup: CDR1 SNHLY, CDR2 FYNNEI. V usage is TRBV2 and J usage is TRBJ1-1; weak D call: TRBD1 (6 bases). The TCR comes from a woman between 50 and 59 years old in good health and CMV-seronegative. The source material was PBMCs. CDR3 nucleotide sequence: TGTGCCAGCAGGTACAGGGTGAGTAACACTGAAGCTTTCTTT. Encoded protein: CASRYRVSNTEAFF. Based on the CDR3 plus reference TRBV2 and TRBJ1-1, the full variable domain is EPEVTQTPSHQVTQMGQEVILRCVPISNHLYFYWYRQILGQKVEFLVSFYNNEISEKSEIFDDQFSVERPDGSNFTLKIRSTKLEDSAMYFCASRYRVSNTEAFFGQGTRLTVV.